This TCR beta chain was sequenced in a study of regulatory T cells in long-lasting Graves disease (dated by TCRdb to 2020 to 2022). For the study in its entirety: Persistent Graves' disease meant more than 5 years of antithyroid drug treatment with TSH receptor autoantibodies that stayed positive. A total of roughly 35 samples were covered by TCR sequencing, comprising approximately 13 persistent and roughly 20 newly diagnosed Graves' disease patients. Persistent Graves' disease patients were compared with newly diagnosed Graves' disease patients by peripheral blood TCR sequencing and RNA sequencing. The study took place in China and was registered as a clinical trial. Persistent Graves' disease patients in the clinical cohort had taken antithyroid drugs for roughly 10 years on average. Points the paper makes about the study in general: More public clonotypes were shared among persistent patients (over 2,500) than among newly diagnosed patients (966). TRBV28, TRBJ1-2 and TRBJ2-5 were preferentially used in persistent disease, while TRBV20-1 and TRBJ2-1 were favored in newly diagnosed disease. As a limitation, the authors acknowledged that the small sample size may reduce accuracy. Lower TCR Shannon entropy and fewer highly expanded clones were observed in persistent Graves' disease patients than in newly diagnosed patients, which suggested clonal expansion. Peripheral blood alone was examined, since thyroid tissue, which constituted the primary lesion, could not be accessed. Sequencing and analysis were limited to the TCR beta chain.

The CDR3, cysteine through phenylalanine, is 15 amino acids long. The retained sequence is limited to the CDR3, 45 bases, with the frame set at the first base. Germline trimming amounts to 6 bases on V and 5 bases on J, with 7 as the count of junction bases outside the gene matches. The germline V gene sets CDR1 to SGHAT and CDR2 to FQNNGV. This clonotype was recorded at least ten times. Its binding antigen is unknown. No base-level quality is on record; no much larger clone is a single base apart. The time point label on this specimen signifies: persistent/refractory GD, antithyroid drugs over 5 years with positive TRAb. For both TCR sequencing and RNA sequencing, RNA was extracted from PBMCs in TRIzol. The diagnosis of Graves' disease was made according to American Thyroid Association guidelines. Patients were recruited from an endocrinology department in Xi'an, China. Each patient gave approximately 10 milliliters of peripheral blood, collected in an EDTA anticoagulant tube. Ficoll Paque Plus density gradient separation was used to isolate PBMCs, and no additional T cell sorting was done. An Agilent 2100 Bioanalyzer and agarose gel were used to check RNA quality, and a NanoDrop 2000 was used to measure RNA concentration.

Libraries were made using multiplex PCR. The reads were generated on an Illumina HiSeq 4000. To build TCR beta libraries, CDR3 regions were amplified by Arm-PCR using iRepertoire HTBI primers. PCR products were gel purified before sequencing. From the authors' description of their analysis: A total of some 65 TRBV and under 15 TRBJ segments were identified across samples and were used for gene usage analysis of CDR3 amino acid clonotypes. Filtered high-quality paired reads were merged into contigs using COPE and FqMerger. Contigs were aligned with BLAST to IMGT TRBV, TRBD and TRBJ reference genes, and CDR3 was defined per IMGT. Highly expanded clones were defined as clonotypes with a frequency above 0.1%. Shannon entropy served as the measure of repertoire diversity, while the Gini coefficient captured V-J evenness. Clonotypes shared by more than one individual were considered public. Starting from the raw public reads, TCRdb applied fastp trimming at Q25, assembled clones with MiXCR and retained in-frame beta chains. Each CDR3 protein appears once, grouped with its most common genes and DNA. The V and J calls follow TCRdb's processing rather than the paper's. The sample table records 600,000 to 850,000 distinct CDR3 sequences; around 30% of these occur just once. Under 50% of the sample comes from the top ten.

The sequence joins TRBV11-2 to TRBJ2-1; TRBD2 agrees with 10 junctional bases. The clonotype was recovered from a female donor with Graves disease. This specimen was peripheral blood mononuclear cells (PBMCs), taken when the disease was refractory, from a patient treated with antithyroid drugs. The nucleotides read TGTGCCAGCAGTCTTAGCGGGAGGAGCCACAATGAGCAGTTCTTC. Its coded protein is CASSLSGRSHNEQFF.